A single sample gave rise to the 10 T cell receptor beta chains below, sequenced in a study of tumor-infiltrating lymphocytes in oesophageal squamous cell carcinoma. One entry per CDR3 protein, called by TCRdb with MiXCR from the PCR reads. This repertoire shows just under 20,000 distinct CDR3 sequences, roughly two fifths found once; its top ten account for approximately 20%. Input material: esophageal tumor tissue. These receptors were collected from a male donor with esophageal squamous cell carcinoma.

This clonotype was seen repeatedly, ten times or more. The chain is built from TRBV5-4 and TRBJ1-2, with a weak D call TRBD1 (6 bases). Trimming left V 0 bases short and J 8 bases short, with 23 bases between. The CDR3 length is 17 residues. Germline CDR1 reads SGHNT; CDR2 reads YYREEE (reference sequence). The CDR3 reads CASSLGGGAGVPRGYTF. DNA for the CDR3: TGTGCCAGCAGCTTGGGAGGGGGGGCCGGAGTTCCTAGGGGCTACACCTTC.

The table lists this clonotype with many counts. V is TRBV11-2 and J is TRBJ1-1; no clear D gene. V dropped 5 bases and J dropped 6 bases, with 13 bases sitting between them. From germline, CDR1 is SGHAT and CDR2 FQNNGV. This CDR3 region has 13 residues. CDR3 protein: CASSLEGISEAFF. The CDR3 region has the DNA TGTGCCAGCAGCCTCGAGGGTATTTCTGAAGCTTTCTTT.

This clonotype has a count of ten or more. V gene TRBV5-1 combines with J gene TRBJ1-1; D is perhaps TRBD1 (5 bases). Germline V gives CDR1 SGHRS, CDR2 YFSETQ. V was clipped by 0 bases and J by 6 bases, with 21 bases between them. This CDR3 spans 17 amino acids. The CDR3 sequence: CASSLALDWGHVAEAFF. CDR3 coding DNA: TGCGCCAGCAGCTTGGCCCTAGACTGGGGCCACGTTGCTGAAGCTTTCTTT.

V is TRBV25-1 and J is TRBJ2-3; 8 positions agree with TRBD2. The closer fit of TRBJ2-1 to the DNA end suggests the J call may be wrong. CDR3 length: 11 residues. Germline loops: CDR1 MGHDK, CDR2 SYGVNS. The CDR3 reads CASTGGDEQFF. CDR3 nucleotides: TGTGCCAGTACGGGAGGGGATGAGCAGTTCTTC.

This clonotype has just a few counts. The junction differs from germline at one of its ends, possibly a read error. V is TRBV7-8 and J is TRBJ2-3, with TRBD2 matching over 7 bases. The CDR3 consists of 14 residues. CDR1 and CDR2 from the germline V gene are SGHVS and FQNEAQ. CDR3 region: CASSLKRDSYEQYF. The DNA of the CDR3 is TGTGCCAGCAGCTTAAAGCGGGATTCCTACGAGCAGTACTTT.

The J gene is TRBJ2-4, the V gene TRBV10-3, with 8 bases aligning to TRBD2. The end of the DNA aligns better with TRBJ2-5, so the J call may be wrong. The length of the CDR3 is 14 residues. CDR1 and CDR2 (germline): ENHRY, SYGVKD. The CDR3 protein is CAITEGLGGETQYF. Here the CDR3 DNA reads TGTGCCATCACCGAGGGACTAGGTGGGGAGACCCAGTACTTC.

In its sample, this clonotype was seen a few times. The conserved phenylalanine or tryptophan is not found at the CDR3 terminus, so this likely reflects a read error. The DNA is omitted, as the CDR3 cannot be located on it reliably, and the CDR3 follows TCRdb's listing. V usage is TRBV7-6 and J usage is TRBJ2-5. The germline CDR1 and CDR2 sequences are SGHVS and FNYEAQ. The CDR3 comprises 14 residues, both ends counted. The CDR3 sequence is CASSLKNYGYTFGS.

The gene calls are TRBV7-3 and TRBJ1-4; 9 bases map to TRBD1. Germline V CDR1 and CDR2: SGHTA, FQGTGA. The trim removed 4 bases at V and 3 bases at J, leaving 6 bases unmatched. The CDR3 is 16 residues long. CDR3 loop: CASSSQGAISNEKLFF. Written as DNA, the CDR3 is TGTGCCAGCAGCTCACAGGGGGCGATATCTAATGAAAAACTGTTTTTT.

CDR3 DNA: TGTGCCAGCAGCTTAGCGTCGAATGAGCAGTTCTTC. The encoded protein is CASSLASNEQFF. The rearrangement uses TRBV11-1 and TRBJ2-4; no clear D gene. The J call may be mistaken, given a closer DNA end match to TRBJ2-1. CDR1 and CDR2 (germline): SGHAT, FQDESV (reference sequence). The CDR3 has 12 amino acids.

This clonotype showed up just a few times. A clone one base away is much larger, so this may be a read error. The V call is TRBV10-1, the J call TRBJ2-5; D is ambiguous. CDR1 and CDR2 (germline): WNHNN, SYGVQD (reference sequence). CDR3 size: 11 residues. V shed 3 bases and J shed 11 bases, with 10 bases lying between them. CDR3 sequence: CASSDSNEQYF. The CDR3, as DNA: TGCGCCAGCAGTGACAGCAATGAGCAGTACTTC.